The rows below give T cell receptor beta chains drawn from one sample of a study of blood T cell repertoires in COVID-19. Method: immunoSEQ multiplex PCR; TCRdb's copy keeps in-frame clones and lacks some. Among 300,000 to 350,000 clones listed, more than 70% were seen once. Input material: PBMCs or T cells enriched from blood (not recorded which). The receptors shown here come from a woman in her thirties who had been exposed to COVID-19. The CDR3 runs from the conserved cysteine through the conserved F or W. Each record gives: V gene, J gene, CDR3 protein.

>TRBV29-1|TRBJ2-6
CSAKTGSSGANVLTF
>TRBV2|TRBJ1-2
CASRFSPGYGYTF
>TRBV5-8|TRBJ2-2
CASSSGTGDSYNTGELFF
>TRBV19|TRBJ2-1
CATQAGGRNEQFF
>TRBV18|TRBJ1-6
CASSPGQGALPLHF
>TRBV9|TRBJ1-1
CASSPLNTEAFF
>TRBV7-3|TRBJ2-1
CASSLSPDSSGRGYNEQFF
>TRBV5-1|TRBJ2-7
CASRPLAGNAEQYF
>TRBV21-1|TRBJ1-2
CASSKGGPGGHGYTF
>TRBV29-1|TRBJ2-6
CSVDGGANVLTF
>TRBV11-2|TRBJ2-5
CASSLRPYQETQYF
>TRBV4-2|TRBJ1-2
CASSPSTGGYGYTF
>TRBV7-6|TRBJ1-5
CASSLEEGFGQPQHF
>TRBV28|TRBJ2-1
CASSPPGISRNEQFF
>TRBV21-1|TRBJ2-3
CASSKGDSPGDTQYF
>TRBV4-1|TRBJ1-3
CASSQDPRSTGVGNTIYF
>TRBV5-1|TRBJ2-1
CASSREGLAGGSYNEQFF
>TRBV24-1|TRBJ2-1
CATSDLVAGERFF
>TRBV3-1/TRBV3-2|TRBJ2-1
CASSQRGLAGSFEQFF
>TRBV5-5|TRBJ2-7
CASSSDRGQYEQYF
>TRBV12-3/TRBV12-4|TRBJ2-7
CASRRDYEQYF
>TRBV9|TRBJ2-5
CASSVVDRVETQYF
>TRBV28|TRBJ2-7
CASSLLVGGAQDYEQYF
>TRBV2|TRBJ2-5
CASTLESGRVRETQYF
>TRBV5-4|TRBJ2-1
CASSSDTNNEQFF
>TRBV29-1|TRBJ2-1
CSASLPVGEQFF
>TRBV9|TRBJ1-1
CASSLEVGNTEAFF
>TRBV18|TRBJ1-4
CASSPRWGTNEKLFF
>TRBV12-3/TRBV12-4|TRBJ2-7
CASSPGQYNEQYF
>TRBV14|TRBJ2-6
CASREGLISGANVLTF
>TRBV7-9|TRBJ1-6
CASSLDLDPSPLHF
>TRBV30|TRBJ1-5
CAWSPKRGLGGNQPQHF
>TRBV28|TRBJ1-1
CASSPGQEAAFF
>TRBV28|TRBJ2-7
CASQGFPTYEQYF
>TRBV7-9|TRBJ1-2
CASSLREVGYTF
>TRBV4-1|TRBJ1-1
CASSPRDLNTEAFF
>TRBV7-9|TRBJ2-1
CASSYQAGAYNEQFF
>TRBV27|TRBJ1-5
CASSLGAPLWPQHF
>TRBV5-4|TRBJ2-2
CASSSRQQTNTGELFF
>TRBV7-6|TRBJ2-7
CASSPLAGPYYEQYF
>TRBV5-4|TRBJ1-2
CASSLLGTATWSTF
>TRBV10-1|TRBJ2-1
CASSETSGRAYNEQFF
>TRBV5-6|TRBJ2-7
CASSLAPIAAYEQYF
>TRBV14|TRBJ1-1
CASSQGWRTEAFF